These 29 T cell receptor beta chains were all obtained from the same sample, sequenced in a study of early T cells in non-severe SARS-CoV-2 infection. MiXCR was run by TCRdb on the 5' RACE reads, yielding one entry per CDR3 protein. The sample shows about 59,000 distinct CDR3 sequences, around 14% of them seen only once. Sequenced here: whole blood, sampled at baseline. These receptors originate from an adult who was a healthcare worker with PCR-confirmed SARS-CoV-2 infection or an uninfected control (not recorded which).

This clonotype has more than one count but fewer than ten. The chain carries TRBV15 and TRBJ2-4; D is unresolved. The CDR3 runs 14 residues. Trimming left V 0 bases short and J 0 bases short, with 3 bases between. Germline V gene lookup returns CDR1 LNHNV and CDR2 YYDKDF (reference sequence). As DNA, the CDR3 is TGTGCCACCAGCAGAGAGCTAGCCAAAAACATTCAGTACTTC. Its protein product is CATSRELAKNIQYF. Looking up the rest from reference TRBV15 and TRBJ2-4 gives the full variable domain: DAMVIQNPRYQVTQFGKPVTLSCSQTLNHNVMYWYQQKSSQAPKLLFHYYDKDFNNEADTPDNFQSRRPNTSFCFLDIRSPGLGDTAMYLCATSRELAKNIQYFGAGTRLSVL.

This clonotype was seen many times. This chain links TRBV28 with TRBJ2-7, with 7 bases matching TRBD1. Germline values: CDR1 MDHEN, CDR2 SYDVKM. V trimming: 1 base; J trimming: 9 bases; junction bases outside the gene matches: 3. CDR3 length: 12 amino acids. Here the CDR3 reads CASSLSGQVQYF. The CDR3 region has the DNA TGTGCCAGCAGTTTATCAGGACAGGTGCAGTACTTC.

This clonotype was counted between two and nine times. The chain combines TRBV20-1 with TRBJ2-7; D is undetermined. V was cut by 6 bases and J by 3 bases, with 9 bases left in between. Germline CDR1 DFQATT, CDR2 SNEGSKA (reference sequence). This CDR3 spans 11 amino acids. The CDR3 region is CSAGSYYEQYF. As DNA, the CDR3 is TGCAGTGCGGGATCTTACTACGAGCAGTACTTC.

J is TRBJ1-3 and V is TRBV29-1; TRBD1 matches at 8 bases. The CDR3 covers 13 residues. Germline CDR1 reads SQVTM; CDR2 reads ANQGSEA. Trimming cost V 6 bases and J 4 bases; bases outside gene matches: 5. The CDR3 DNA sequence: TGCAGCGTGAGAGACAGGGGAGGAAACACCATATATTTT. As protein: CSVRDRGGNTIYF.

This clonotype was picked up a small number of times. The gene calls are TRBV7-2 and TRBJ2-2; TRBD1 aligns across 10 bases. V dropped 4 bases and J dropped 4; count of bases not matched to a gene: 3. This CDR3 has 15 residues. Per the germline V gene, CDR1 is SGHTA and CDR2 is FQGNSA. The CDR3 region has the DNA TGTGCCAGCAGCTCCGGGACAGGGGTCACCGGGGAGCTGTTTTTT. Its translation: CASSSGTGVTGELFF.

A few counts support this clonotype. The rearrangement links TRBV21-1 to TRBJ2-7; the table gives TRBD2 as D, unverified against the DNA. TRBV21-1 is recorded as a pseudogene. The length of the CDR3 is 14 residues. The DNA for the CDR3 is TGTGCCAGCAGCAGAGGAGCGGAGGGCTACGAGCAGTACTTC. The encoded protein is CASSRGAEGYEQYF.

This clonotype was detected many times. The V call is TRBV7-9, the J call TRBJ2-7; weak D call: TRBD2 (5 bases). This CDR3 contains 16 residues. Trimming shortened V by 6 bases and J by 0 bases, and 18 bases separated the two germline ends. Germline assignment: CDR1 SEHNR and CDR2 FQNEAQ (reference sequence). This CDR3 reads CASSYAGLRSSYEQYF. In nucleotides, the CDR3 is TGTGCCAGCAGTTACGCCGGACTCCGATCCTCCTACGAGCAGTACTTC.

The J gene is TRBJ1-4, the V gene TRBV20-1; D gene uncertain. The CDR3 has 13 residues. CDR1 DFQATT and CDR2 SNEGSKA come from the germline V gene (reference sequence). Between the trimmed V and J ends, which lost 5 bases and 3 bases, there was a span of 10 bases. This chain's CDR3 is CSAWVRANEKLFF. CDR3 sequence (DNA): TGCAGTGCTTGGGTGAGGGCTAATGAAAAACTGTTTTTT.

At least ten counts were recorded for this clonotype. This chain's CDR3 is CASMDRGFYGYTF. The CDR3, as DNA: TGTGCCTCAATGGACAGGGGGTTCTATGGCTACACCTTC. The rearrangement uses TRBV30 and TRBJ1-2; TRBD1 matches at 10 bases. From germline, CDR1 is GTSNPN and CDR2 SVGIG (reference sequence). Trimming cost V 7 bases and J 4 bases; bases outside gene matches: 6. This CDR3 spans 13 amino acids.

The chain carries TRBV19 and TRBJ2-6; D remains ambiguous. This CDR3 is 18 amino acids long. V was pared by 3 bases and J by 0 bases, with 15 bases between. The germline V gene encodes CDR1 LNHDA and CDR2 SQIVND (reference sequence). CDR3 residues: CASSISSVTLSGANVLTF. In DNA form, the CDR3 reads TGTGCCAGTAGTATCTCATCGGTCACACTCTCTGGGGCCAACGTCCTGACTTTC.

This clonotype has a handful of counts. CDR3 DNA sequence: TGTGCCAGCAGCCCGAGGGAGGTGAACGAGCAGTACTTC. It is translated as CASSPREVNEQYF. J is TRBJ2-7 and V is TRBV4-2; the D gene is possibly TRBD2 (6 bases). V was pared by 4 bases and J by 5 bases, with 12 bases between. The CDR3 totals 13 residues. The germline CDR1 and CDR2 sequences are LGHNA and YNFKEQ.

The rearrangement joins TRBV9 to TRBJ1-1; TRBD1 matches at 7 bases. CDR1 and CDR2 from the germline V gene are SGDLS and YYNGEE. Unmatched junction bases numbered 8, after V lost 4 bases and J lost 2 bases. CDR3 size: 15 residues. The CDR3 DNA reads TGTGCCAGCAGCCCCCGAGGACAGGTCAACACTGAAGCTTTCTTT. Translation gives CASSPRGQVNTEAFF.

The chain joins TRBV29-1 to TRBJ2-3; D gene ambiguous. Per germline, CDR1 SQVTM and CDR2 ANQGSEA. This CDR3 comprises 14 residues. V was clipped by 4 bases and J by 0 bases, with 11 bases between them. CDR3 amino acids: CSVARLGSTDTQYF. The CDR3 DNA sequence: TGCAGCGTTGCAAGACTGGGGAGCACAGATACGCAGTATTTT.

This clonotype was seen a handful of times. The chain is built from TRBV20-1 and TRBJ1-1, with D perhaps TRBD1 (5 bases). Germline-derived CDR1 and CDR2 are DFQATT and SNEGSKA (reference sequence). The CDR3 is 17 amino acids. V shed 1 base and J shed 1 base, with 19 bases lying between them. The CDR3 is CSARAPFGAGPNTEAFF. CDR3 sequence (DNA): TGCAGTGCTAGAGCCCCTTTCGGGGCAGGCCCGAACACTGAAGCTTTCTTT.

This clonotype occurred a few times. The J gene is TRBJ2-2, the V gene TRBV7-6; D is uncertain. The germline gives CDR1 SGHVS, CDR2 FNYEAQ. This CDR3 has 11 residues. Trimming removed 8 bases at V and 5 bases at J, with 6 bases between. In nucleotides, the CDR3 is TGTGCCAGCGAGAGTACCGGGGAGCTGTTTTTT. Translation gives CASESTGELFF.

In this sample, this clonotype turned up many times. The chain uses TRBV12-3 or TRBV12-4 and TRBJ2-3, with 9 bases that match TRBD1. V lost 8 bases, J lost 5 bases, and 8 bases stayed unmatched. CDR3 length equals 14 residues. This chain's CDR3 is CASADRGCGDTQYF. The CDR3 DNA reads TGTGCCAGCGCCGACAGGGGGTGCGGAGATACGCAGTATTTT.

Only one count was recorded for this clonotype. V gene TRBV30 combines with J gene TRBJ1-2; D is uncertain. The CDR3 runs to 13 residues. Germline V CDR1 and CDR2: GTSNPN, SVGIG (reference sequence). V shed 3 bases and J shed 5 bases, with 13 bases lying between them. DNA for the CDR3: TGTGCCTGGAGGAACCCGCCCGAGTATGGCTACACCTTC. Translation gives CAWRNPPEYGYTF.

The J gene is TRBJ2-1, the V gene TRBV12-3 or TRBV12-4; D is tentatively TRBD1 or TRBD2 (5 bases each). This CDR3 has 15 residues. The V end lost 4 bases, the J end lost 2 bases, and 12 bases lay between the germline ends. CDR3 region: CASSSPRDAYNEQFF. CDR3 bases: TGTGCCAGCAGTTCCCCCCGGGACGCCTACAATGAGCAGTTCTTC.

The rearrangement uses TRBV7-6 and TRBJ2-3; D possibly matches TRBD1 or TRBD2 (6 bases each). Per the germline V gene, CDR1 is SGHVS and CDR2 is FNYEAQ. The CDR3 contains 14 residues. Trimming took off 5 bases at V and 4 bases at J, with 13 bases between the two ends. The DNA of the CDR3 is TGTGCCAGCAGCCCAAGGGGGGCAGCAGATACGCAGTATTTT. Protein sequence: CASSPRGAADTQYF.

This chain links TRBV20-1 with TRBJ2-3; no reliable D call. With 0 bases removed from V and 0 bases from J, the gap between germline ends came to 10 bases. Germline loops: CDR1 DFQATT, CDR2 SNEGSKA (reference sequence). CDR3 length equals 15 residues. The CDR3 DNA follows: TGCAGTGCTAGAGATGCGAGAATGAGCACAGATACGCAGTATTTT. It codes for CSARDARMSTDTQYF.

This rearrangement joins TRBV3-1 to TRBJ2-5; D is possibly TRBD2 (5 bases). V was clipped by 0 bases and J by 0 bases, with 14 bases between them. Germline V gene sequence: CDR1 LGHDT, CDR2 YNNKEL (reference sequence). CDR3 size: 17 residues. The CDR3 loop is CASSQEPERLYQETQYF. The CDR3 nucleotides read TGTGCCAGCAGCCAAGAGCCCGAGCGGCTGTACCAAGAGACCCAGTACTTC.

There are a few counts of this clonotype. This chain links TRBV4-1 with TRBJ2-1, with 7 bases matching TRBD1. The CDR3 is 15 residues long. Germline trimming cut 4 bases from V and 8 bases from J; bases unmatched to any gene: 11. From germline, CDR1 is MGHRA and CDR2 YSYEKL. The CDR3 nucleotides are TGCGCCAGCAGCCGGTTACAGGGGACCTTTGATGAGCAGTTCTTC. Its translation is CASSRLQGTFDEQFF.

This clonotype was found many times. The genes are TRBV4-1 and TRBJ2-5; 10 positions agree with TRBD2. This CDR3 contains 17 residues. Per germline, CDR1 MGHRA and CDR2 YSYEKL. V was pared by 0 bases and J by 4 bases, with 8 bases of the junction left unmatched. CDR3 coding DNA: TGCGCCAGCAGCCAAGACGGCCTAGCGGGGGACGTAGAGACCCAGTACTTC. Protein: CASSQDGLAGDVETQYF.

CDR3 DNA: TGTGCCAGCAGCCCTTGGCAGGGGGCTAGCACAGATACGCAGTATTTT. Residues: CASSPWQGASTDTQYF. The V gene is TRBV12-3 or TRBV12-4, the J gene TRBJ2-3; 8 nucleotides agree with TRBD1. The CDR3 runs to 16 residues. V trimming: 6 bases; J trimming: 0 bases; junction bases outside the gene matches: 8.

This chain uses TRBV27 with TRBJ1-5; D remains ambiguous. Deletions cut 8 bases from V and 7 bases from J, with 12 bases between. CDR3 length: 12 amino acids. CDR1 MNHEY and CDR2 SMNVEV come from the germline V gene (reference sequence). The CDR3 DNA follows: TGTGCCAGCGGGCAAATGGGCCAGCCCCAGCATTTT. As protein: CASGQMGQPQHF.

This clonotype was seen ten or more times. The chain couples TRBV3-1 to TRBJ1-3; the match to TRBD1 covers 8 bases. Germline V lookup: CDR1 LGHDT, CDR2 YNNKEL (reference sequence). J gave up 3 bases and V 0 bases, and 1 base lay outside the gene matches. This CDR3 spans 15 amino acids. The CDR3 protein is CASSQDGTGGNTIYF. The CDR3 nucleotides are TGTGCCAGCAGCCAAGATGGGACAGGTGGAAACACCATATATTTT.

This clonotype was detected a few times. The chain links TRBV29-1 to TRBJ2-7; 8 bases agree with TRBD1. The CDR3 has 14 amino acids. Germline lookup yields CDR1 SQVTM and CDR2 ANQGSEA. The junction had 3 bases not matched to a gene; V was cut back by 1 base and J by 1 base. The CDR3 loop reads CSVEGGTGSYEQYF. DNA of the CDR3: TGCAGCGTTGAAGGAGGGACAGGATCCTACGAGCAGTACTTC.

This clonotype was seen repeatedly, ten times or more. The chain has TRBV24-1 and TRBJ1-5; D is possibly TRBD1 (5 bases). CDR3 length: 14 residues. Per the germline V gene, CDR1 is KGHDR and CDR2 is SFDVKD. The V end was cut by 10 bases, the J end by 6 bases, with 18 bases between. The CDR3 protein is CATSEVGASQPQHF. CDR3 in DNA: TGTGCCACTTCTGAGGTTGGGGCAAGTCAGCCCCAGCATTTT.

This clonotype was counted only a few times. This sequence joins TRBV7-2 and TRBJ2-1; 7 nucleotides line up with TRBD1. Trimming at V came to 1 base and at J to 4 bases, leaving 7 bases not matched to a gene. The CDR3 covers 16 residues. Germline V gene sequence: CDR1 SGHTA, CDR2 FQGNSA. The CDR3 loop is CASSLGDRETYNEQFF. CDR3 in DNA: TGTGCCAGCAGCTTAGGTGACAGGGAGACGTACAATGAGCAGTTCTTC.